The T cell receptor beta chain described here comes from a study of a mutant IDH1 vaccine in newly diagnosed glioma. Study summary: Onset of vaccination occurred 4-6 weeks following radiotherapy alone, or with temozolomide cycles. Of treated patients, approximately 62% were men and about 38% women, averaging around 39 years. Standard pretreatment was either radiotherapy, temozolomide, or, for most, radiochemotherapy with temozolomide.

Method: immunoSEQ multiplex PCR; TCRdb's copy keeps in-frame clones and lacks some. This sample carries 20,000 to 30,000 clones, around 76% of them seen once, and the ten largest clones take under 4%. Time point noted: week 47, end of study. With topical imiquimod, each dose of the vaccine consisted of 300 ug of mutant IDH1 20-mer peptide. In weeks 1, 3, 5, 7, 11, 15, 19 and 23, patients were immunized, eight times in all. About this clone itself: What it binds is not known.

Germline CDR1 SGHNT, CDR2 YYREEE (reference sequence). V lost 4 bases, J lost 2 bases, and 4 bases stayed unmatched. The CDR3 is made up of 16 amino acids. This TCR came from a middle-aged man with glioma. Some clones in this sample may be carry-over from other donors' samples. The chain carries TRBV5-4 and TRBJ2-5; 14 bases are a match to TRBD2. Sequenced material: PBMCs, taken from a glioma patient whose treatment included an IDH1 peptide vaccine. CDR3 protein: CASSVGLAGVQETQYF. The CDR3 nucleotides read TGTGCCAGCAGCGTGGGACTAGCGGGGGTTCAAGAGACCCAGTACTTC.